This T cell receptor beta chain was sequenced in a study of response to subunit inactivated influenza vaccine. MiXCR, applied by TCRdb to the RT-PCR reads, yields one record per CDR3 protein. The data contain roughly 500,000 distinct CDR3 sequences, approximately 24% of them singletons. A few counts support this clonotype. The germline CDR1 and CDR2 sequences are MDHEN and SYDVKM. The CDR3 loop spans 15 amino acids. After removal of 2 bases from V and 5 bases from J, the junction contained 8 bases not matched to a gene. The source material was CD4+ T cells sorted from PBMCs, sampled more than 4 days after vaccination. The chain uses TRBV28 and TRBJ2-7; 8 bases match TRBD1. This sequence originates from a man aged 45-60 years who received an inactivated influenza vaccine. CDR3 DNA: TGTGCCAGCAGTTTAACGTCAGGGGGCCGGAACGAGCAGTACTTC. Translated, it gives CASSLTSGGRNEQYF. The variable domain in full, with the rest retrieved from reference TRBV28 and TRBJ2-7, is DVKVTQSSRYLVKRTGEKVFLECVQDMDHENMFWYRQDPGLGLRLIYFSYDVKMKEKGDIPEGYSVSREKKERFSLILESASTNQTSMYLCASSLTSGGRNEQYFGPGTRLTVT.